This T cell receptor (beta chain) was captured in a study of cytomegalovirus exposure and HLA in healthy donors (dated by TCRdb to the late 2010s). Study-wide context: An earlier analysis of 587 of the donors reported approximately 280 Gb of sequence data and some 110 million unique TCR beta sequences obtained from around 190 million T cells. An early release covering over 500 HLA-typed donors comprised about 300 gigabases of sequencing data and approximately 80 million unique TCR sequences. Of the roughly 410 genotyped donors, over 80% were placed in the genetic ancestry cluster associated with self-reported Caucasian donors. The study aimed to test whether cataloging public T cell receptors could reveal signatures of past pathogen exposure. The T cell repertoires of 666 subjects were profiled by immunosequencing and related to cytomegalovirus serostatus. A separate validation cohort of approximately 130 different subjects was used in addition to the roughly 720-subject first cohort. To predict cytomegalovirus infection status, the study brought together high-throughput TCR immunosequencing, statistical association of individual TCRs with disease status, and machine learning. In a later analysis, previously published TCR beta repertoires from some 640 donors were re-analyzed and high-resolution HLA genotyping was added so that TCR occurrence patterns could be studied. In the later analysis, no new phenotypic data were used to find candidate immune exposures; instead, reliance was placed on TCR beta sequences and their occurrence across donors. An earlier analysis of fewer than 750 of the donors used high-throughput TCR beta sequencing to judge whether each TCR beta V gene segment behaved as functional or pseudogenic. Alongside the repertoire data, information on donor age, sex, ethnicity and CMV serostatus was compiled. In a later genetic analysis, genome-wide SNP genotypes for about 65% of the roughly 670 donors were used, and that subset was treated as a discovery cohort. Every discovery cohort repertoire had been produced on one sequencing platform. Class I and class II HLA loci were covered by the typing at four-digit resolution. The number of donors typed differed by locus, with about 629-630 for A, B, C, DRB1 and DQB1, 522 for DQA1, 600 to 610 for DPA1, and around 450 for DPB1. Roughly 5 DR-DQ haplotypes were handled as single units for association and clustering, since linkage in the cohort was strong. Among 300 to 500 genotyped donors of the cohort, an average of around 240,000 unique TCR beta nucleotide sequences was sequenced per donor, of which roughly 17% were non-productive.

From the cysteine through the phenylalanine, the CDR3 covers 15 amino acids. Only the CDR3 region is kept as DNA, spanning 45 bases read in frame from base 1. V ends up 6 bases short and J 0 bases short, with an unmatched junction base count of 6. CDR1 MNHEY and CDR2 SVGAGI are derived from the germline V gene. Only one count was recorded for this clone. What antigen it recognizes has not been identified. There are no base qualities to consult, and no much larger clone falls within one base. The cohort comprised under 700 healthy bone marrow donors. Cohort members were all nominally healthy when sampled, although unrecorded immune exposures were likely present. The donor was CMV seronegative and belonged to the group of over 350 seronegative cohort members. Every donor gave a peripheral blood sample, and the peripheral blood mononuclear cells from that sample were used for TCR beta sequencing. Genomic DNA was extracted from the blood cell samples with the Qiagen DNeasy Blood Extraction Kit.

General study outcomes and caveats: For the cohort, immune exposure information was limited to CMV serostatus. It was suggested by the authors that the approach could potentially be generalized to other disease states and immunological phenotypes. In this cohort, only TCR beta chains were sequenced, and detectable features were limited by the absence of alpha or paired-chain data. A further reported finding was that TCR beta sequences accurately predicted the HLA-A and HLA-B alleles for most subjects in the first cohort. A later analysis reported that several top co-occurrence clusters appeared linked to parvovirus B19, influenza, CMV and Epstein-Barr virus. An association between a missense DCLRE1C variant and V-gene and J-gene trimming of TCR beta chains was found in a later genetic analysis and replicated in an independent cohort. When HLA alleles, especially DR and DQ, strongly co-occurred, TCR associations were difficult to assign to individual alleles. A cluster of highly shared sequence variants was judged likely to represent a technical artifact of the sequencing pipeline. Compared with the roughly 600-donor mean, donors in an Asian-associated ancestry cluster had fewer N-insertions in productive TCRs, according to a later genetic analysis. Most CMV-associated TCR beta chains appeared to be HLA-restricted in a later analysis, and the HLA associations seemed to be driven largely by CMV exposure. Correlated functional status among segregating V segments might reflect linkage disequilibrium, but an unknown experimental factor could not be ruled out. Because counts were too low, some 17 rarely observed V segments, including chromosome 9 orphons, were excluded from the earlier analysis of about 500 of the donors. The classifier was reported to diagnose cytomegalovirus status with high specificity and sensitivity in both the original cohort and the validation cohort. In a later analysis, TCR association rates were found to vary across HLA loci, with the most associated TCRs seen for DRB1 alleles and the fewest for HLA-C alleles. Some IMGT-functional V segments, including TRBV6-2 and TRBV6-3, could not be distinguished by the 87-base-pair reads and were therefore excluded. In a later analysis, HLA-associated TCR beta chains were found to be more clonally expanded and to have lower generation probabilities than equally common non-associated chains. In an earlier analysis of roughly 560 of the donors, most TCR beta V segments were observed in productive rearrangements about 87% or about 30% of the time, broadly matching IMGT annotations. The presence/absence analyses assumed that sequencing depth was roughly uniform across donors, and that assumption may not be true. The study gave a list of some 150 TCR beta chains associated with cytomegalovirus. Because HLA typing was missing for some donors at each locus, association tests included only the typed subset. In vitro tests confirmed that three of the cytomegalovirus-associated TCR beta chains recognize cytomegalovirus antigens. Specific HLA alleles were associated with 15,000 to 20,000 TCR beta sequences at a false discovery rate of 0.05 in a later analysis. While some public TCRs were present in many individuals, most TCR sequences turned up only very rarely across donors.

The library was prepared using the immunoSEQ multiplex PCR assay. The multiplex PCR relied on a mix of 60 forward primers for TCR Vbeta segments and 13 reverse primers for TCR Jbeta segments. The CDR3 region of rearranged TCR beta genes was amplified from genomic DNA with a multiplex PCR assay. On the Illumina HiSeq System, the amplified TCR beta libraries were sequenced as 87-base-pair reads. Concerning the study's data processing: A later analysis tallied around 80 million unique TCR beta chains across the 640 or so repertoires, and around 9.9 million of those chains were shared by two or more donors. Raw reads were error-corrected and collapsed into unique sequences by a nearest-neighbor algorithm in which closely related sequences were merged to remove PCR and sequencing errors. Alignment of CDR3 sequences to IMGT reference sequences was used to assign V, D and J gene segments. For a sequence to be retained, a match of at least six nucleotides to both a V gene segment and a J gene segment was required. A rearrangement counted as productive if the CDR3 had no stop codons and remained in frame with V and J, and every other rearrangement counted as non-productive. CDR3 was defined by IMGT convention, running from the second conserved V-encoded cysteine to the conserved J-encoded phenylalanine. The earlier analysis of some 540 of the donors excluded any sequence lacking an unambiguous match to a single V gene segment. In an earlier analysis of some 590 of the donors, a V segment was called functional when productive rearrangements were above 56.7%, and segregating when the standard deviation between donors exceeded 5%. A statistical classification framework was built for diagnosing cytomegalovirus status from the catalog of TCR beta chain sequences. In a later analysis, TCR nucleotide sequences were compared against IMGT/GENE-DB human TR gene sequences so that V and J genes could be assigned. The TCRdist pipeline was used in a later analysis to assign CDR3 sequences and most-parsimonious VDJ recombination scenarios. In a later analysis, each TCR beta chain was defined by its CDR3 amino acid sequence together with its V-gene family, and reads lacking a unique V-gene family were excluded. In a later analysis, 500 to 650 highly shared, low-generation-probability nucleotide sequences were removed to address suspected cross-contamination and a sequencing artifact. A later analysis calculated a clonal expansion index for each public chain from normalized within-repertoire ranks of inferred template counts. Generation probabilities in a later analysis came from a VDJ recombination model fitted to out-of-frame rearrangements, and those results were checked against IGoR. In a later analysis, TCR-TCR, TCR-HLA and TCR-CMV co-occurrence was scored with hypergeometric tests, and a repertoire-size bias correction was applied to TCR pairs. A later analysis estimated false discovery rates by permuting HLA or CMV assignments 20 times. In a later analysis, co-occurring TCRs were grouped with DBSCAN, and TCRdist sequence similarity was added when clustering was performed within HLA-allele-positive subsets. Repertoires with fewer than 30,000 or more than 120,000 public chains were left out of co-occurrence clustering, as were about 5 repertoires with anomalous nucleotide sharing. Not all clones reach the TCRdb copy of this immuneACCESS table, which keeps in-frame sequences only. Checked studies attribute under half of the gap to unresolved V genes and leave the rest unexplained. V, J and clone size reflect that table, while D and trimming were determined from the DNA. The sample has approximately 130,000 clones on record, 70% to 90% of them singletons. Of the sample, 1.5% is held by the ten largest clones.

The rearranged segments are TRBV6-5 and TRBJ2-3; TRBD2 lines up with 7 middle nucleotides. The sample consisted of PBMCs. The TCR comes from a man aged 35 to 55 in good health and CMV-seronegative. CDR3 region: CASRGLDPSTDTQYF. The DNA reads TGTGCCAGCAGAGGACTAGACCCGAGCACAGATACGCAGTATTTT.